This T cell receptor beta chain was sequenced in a study of blood T cell repertoires in COVID-19. Overall study: PBMCs, B-cell-depleted T cells, or T cells provided the cDNA or gDNA that made up the material.

The CDR3 totals 13 residues. V lost 2 bases and J 2 bases, leaving 7 bases between the germline ends. Germline CDR1 reads MNHEY; CDR2 reads SVGEGT. In the original processing: Estimates of nucleated cell counts were drawn from the amplification of reference gene primers. Method: immunoSEQ multiplex PCR; TCRdb's copy keeps in-frame clones and lacks some. V, J and clone size are taken as reported in that table, and D and trimming were inferred from the DNA itself. The data contain 270,000 or so clones, 65% to 90% of them singletons. The clonotype comes from a woman aged 60-75 years with active or convalescent COVID-19. Sequenced input: peripheral blood. The chain combines TRBV6-2 or TRBV6-3 with TRBJ2-7; no reliable D call. DNA for the CDR3: TGTGCCAGCAGTTACCCGACACCCTACGAGCAGTACTTC. Protein product: CASSYPTPYEQYF.